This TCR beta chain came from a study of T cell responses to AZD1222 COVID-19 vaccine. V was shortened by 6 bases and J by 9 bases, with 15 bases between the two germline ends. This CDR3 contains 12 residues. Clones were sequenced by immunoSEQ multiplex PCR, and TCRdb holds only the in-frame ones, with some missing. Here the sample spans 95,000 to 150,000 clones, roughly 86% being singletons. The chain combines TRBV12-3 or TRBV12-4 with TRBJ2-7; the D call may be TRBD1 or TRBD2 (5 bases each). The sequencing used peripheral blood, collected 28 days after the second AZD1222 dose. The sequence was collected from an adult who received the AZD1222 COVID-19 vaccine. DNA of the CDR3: TGTGCCAGCAGCGGGACGCCGCGACGGCAGTACTTC. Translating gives CASSGTPRRQYF.